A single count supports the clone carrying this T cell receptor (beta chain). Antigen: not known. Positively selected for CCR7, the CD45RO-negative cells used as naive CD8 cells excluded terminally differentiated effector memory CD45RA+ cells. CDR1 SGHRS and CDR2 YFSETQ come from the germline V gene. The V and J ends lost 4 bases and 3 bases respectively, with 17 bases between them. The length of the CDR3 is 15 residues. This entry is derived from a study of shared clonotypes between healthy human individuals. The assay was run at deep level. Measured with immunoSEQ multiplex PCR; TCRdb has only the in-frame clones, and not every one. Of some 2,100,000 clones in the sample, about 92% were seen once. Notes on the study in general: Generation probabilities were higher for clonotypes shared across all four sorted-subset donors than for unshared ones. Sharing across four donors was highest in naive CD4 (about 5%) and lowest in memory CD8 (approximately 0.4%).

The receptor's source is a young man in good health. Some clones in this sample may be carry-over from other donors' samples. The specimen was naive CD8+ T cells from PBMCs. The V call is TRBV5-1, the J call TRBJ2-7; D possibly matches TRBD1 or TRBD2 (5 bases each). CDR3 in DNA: TGCGCCAGCAGCCCTGACTCGGGGCCGTACTACGAGCAGTACTTC. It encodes CASSPDSGPYYEQYF.